This is a list of T cell receptor beta chains from one sample in a study of read filtering for tumor transcriptome and immune sequencing. TCRdb reprocessed the reads via MiXCR and lists one record per CDR3 protein. The table lists 43,000 or so distinct CDR3 sequences, about 20% of them singletons. The sequenced sample was a population of CD138-negative cells sorted from bone marrow. These receptors originate from a donor at least 40 years old with multiple myeloma. The CDR3 runs from the conserved cysteine through the conserved F or W. D genes are given only for firm matches. Some rows mark clone size as missing; the rest say once, few, many or name a class of expanded clone.

TRBV20-1,TRBJ1-2,many,-,TGCAGTGCCCAGTGGCAGGGAGACTATGGCTACACCTTC,CSAQWQGDYGYTF
TRBV13,TRBJ2-1,-,TRBD2,TGTGCCAGCAGCAGAGCGGGAGCCTACAATGAGCAGTTCTTC,CASSRAGAYNEQFF
TRBV3-1,TRBJ1-1,many,-,TGTGCCAGCAGCCAAGGGGTACAGGGAAGGACTGAAGCTTTCTTT,CASSQGVQGRTEAFF
TRBV4-1,TRBJ2-1,many,TRBD2,TGCGCCAGCAGCCTGGGACTAGCGGGAGACTACAATGAGCAGTTCTTC,CASSLGLAGDYNEQFF
TRBV29-1,TRBJ2-1,medium-sized,TRBD2,TGCAGCGTCGGTGGACTAGCGGGAGGGGAAACCTACAATGAGCAGTTCTTC,CSVGGLAGGETYNEQFF
TRBV13,TRBJ2-1,medium-sized,-,TGTGCCAGCAGCTTAGGAGCGGTGGAGCAGTTCTTC,CASSLGAVEQFF
TRBV5-1,TRBJ2-1,many,TRBD2,TGCGCCAGCAGCTTGGACGGGGGAGGGTACAATGAGCAGTTCTTC,CASSLDGGGYNEQFF
TRBV4-3,TRBJ2-4,many,-,TGCGCCAGCAGCCAAGAAGGTGCGTCGGGCAAAAACATTCAGTACTTC,CASSQEGASGKNIQYF
TRBV7-6,TRBJ2-7,many,-,TGTGCCAGCAGCGTGGTTGGCGGACGAGCAGAGCAGTACTTC,CASSVVGGRAEQYF
TRBV28,TRBJ2-1,many,TRBD2,TGTGCCAGCAGTTTACTTCGACTAGCGGGAGGCCCCCTAGAGCAGTTCTTC,CASSLLRLAGGPLEQFF
TRBV29-1,TRBJ2-1,many,TRBD2,TGCAGCGGATCTAGACTAGCGGGGAATGAGCAGTTCTTC,CSGSRLAGNEQFF
TRBV6-6,TRBJ2-5,many,-,TGTGCCAGCAGTTACCGGGGGATGGAGACCCAGTACTTC,CASSYRGMETQYF
TRBV7-3,TRBJ2-1,once,TRBD2,TGTGCCAGCAGCATCGTTGTGACTAGCGGGAGGGGAGATGAGCAGTTCTTT,CASSIVVTSGRGDEQFF
TRBV5-1,TRBJ2-5,few,TRBD2,TGCGCCAGCAGCTTGGGACTAGCGGGAGTGGAAGAGACCCAGTACTTC,CASSLGLAGVEETQYF
TRBV20-1,TRBJ2-1,-,TRBD2,TGCAGTGCTAAAGATCTAGCGGGAGACCATGAGCAGTTCTTC,CSAKDLAGDHEQFF
TRBV3-1,TRBJ2-7,many,-,TGTGCCAGCAGCCAAGTAACCGGCCCATCCGGCGAGCAGTACTTC,CASSQVTGPSGEQYF
TRBV27,TRBJ1-4,-,TRBD1,TGTGCCGGCAGTTTATGGCAGGGGGGCGAAAAACCGTTTTTT,CAGSLWQGGEKPFF
TRBV28,TRBJ1-5,many,-,TGTGCCAGCAGTTTCCCAGGGACTCAGCCCCAGCATTTT,CASSFPGTQPQHF
TRBV29-1,TRBJ2-7,many,-,TGCAGCGTGCTTACTGGGGAGCAGTACTTC,CSVLTGEQYF
TRBV20-1,TRBJ2-3,few,-,TGCAGTGCTAAGCGAGAGGCCAGCTCGGATACGCAGTATTTT,CSAKREASSDTQYF
TRBV4-3,TRBJ2-2,few,TRBD2,TGCGCCAGCAGCCAAGATCGTACTAGCGGCCCGTATACCGGGGAGCTGTTTTTT,CASSQDRTSGPYTGELFF
TRBV7-8,TRBJ2-3,many,TRBD2,TGTGCCAGCAGCGGGCGGGCTAGCGGGAGGGAAACAGATACGCAGTATTTT,CASSGRASGRETDTQYF
TRBV7-9,TRBJ2-7,many,-,TGTGCCAGCAGCCCACCGTCTGTTTCTATCAGGTACGAGCAGTACTTC,CASSPPSVSIRYEQYF